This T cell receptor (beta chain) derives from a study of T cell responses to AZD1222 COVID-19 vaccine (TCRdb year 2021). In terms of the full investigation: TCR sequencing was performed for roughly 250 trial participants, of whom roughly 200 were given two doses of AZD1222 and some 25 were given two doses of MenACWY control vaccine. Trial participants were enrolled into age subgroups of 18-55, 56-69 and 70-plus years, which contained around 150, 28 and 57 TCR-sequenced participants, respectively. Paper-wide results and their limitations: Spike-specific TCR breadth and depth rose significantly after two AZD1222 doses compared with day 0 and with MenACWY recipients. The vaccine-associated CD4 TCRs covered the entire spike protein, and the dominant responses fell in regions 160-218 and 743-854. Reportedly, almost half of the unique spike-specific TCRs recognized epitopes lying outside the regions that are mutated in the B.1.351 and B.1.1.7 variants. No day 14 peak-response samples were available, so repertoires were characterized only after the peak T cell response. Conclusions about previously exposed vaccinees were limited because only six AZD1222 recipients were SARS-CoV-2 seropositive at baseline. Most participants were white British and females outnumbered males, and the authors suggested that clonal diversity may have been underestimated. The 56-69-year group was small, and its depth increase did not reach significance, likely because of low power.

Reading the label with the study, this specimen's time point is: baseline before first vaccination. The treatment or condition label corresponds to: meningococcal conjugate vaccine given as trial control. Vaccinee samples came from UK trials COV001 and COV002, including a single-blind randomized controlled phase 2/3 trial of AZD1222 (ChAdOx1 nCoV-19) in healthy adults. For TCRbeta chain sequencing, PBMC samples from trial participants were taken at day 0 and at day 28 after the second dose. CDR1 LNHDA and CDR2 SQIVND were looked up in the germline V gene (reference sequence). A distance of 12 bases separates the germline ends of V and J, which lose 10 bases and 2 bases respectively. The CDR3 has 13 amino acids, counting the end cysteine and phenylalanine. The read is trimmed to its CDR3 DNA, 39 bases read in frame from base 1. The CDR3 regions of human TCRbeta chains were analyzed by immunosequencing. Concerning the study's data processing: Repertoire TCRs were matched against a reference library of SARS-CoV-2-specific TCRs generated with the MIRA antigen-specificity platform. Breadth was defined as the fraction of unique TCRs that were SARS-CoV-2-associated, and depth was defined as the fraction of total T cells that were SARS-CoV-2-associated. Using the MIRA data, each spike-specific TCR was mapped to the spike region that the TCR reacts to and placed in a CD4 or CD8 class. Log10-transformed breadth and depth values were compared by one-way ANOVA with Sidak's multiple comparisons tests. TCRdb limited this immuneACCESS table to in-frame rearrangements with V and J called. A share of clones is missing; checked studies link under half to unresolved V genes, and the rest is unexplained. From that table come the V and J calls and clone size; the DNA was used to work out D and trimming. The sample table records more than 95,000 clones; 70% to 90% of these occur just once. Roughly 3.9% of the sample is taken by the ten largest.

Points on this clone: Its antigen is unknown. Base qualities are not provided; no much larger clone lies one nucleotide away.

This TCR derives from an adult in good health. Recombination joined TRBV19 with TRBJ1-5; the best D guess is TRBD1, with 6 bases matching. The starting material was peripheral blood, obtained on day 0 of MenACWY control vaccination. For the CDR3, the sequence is CATGEGGNQPQHF. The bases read TGTGCCACCGGGGAGGGGGGCAATCAGCCCCAGCATTTT.